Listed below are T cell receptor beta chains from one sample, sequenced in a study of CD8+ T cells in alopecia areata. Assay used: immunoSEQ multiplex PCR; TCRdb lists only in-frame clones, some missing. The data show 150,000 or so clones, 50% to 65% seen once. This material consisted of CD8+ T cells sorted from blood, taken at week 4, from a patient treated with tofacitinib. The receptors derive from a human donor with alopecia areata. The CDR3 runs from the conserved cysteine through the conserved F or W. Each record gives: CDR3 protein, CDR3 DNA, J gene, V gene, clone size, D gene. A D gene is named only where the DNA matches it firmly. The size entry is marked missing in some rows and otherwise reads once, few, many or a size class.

CDR3aa: CASSQLEGNTEAFF; CDR3nt: TGCGCCAGCAGCCAACTTGAGGGGAACACTGAAGCTTTCTTT; j_gene: TRBJ1-1; v_gene: TRBV4-3; abundance: few; d_gene: .
CDR3aa: CASSYSGMGETQYF; CDR3nt: TGTGCCAGCAGTTACTCGGGGATGGGGGAGACCCAGTACTTC; j_gene: TRBJ2-5; v_gene: TRBV6-6; abundance: .; d_gene: .
CDR3aa: CASSHGQGLNSPLHF; CDR3nt: TGTGCCAGCAGCCACGGACAGGGTTTAAATTCACCCCTCCACTTT; j_gene: TRBJ1-6; v_gene: TRBV27; abundance: .; d_gene: TRBD1
CDR3aa: CASSQDRGGEETQYF; CDR3nt: TGTGCCAGCAGCCAAGATAGAGGAGGGGAAGAGACCCAGTACTTC; j_gene: TRBJ2-5; v_gene: TRBV7-9; abundance: .; d_gene: .
CDR3aa: CASSWGTGQPQHF; CDR3nt: TGTGCCAGCAGTTGGGGTACTGGACAGCCCCAGCATTTT; j_gene: TRBJ1-5; v_gene: TRBV27; abundance: .; d_gene: .
CDR3aa: CASSSDRVHGYTF; CDR3nt: TGTGCCAGCAGCTCAGACAGGGTCCATGGCTACACCTTC; j_gene: TRBJ1-2; v_gene: TRBV6-5; abundance: .; d_gene: TRBD1
CDR3aa: CASSVRTGISRGTGELFF; CDR3nt: TGTGCCAGCAGCGTCCGGACAGGGATATCACGAGGCACCGGGGAGCTGTTTTTT; j_gene: TRBJ2-2; v_gene: TRBV9; abundance: .; d_gene: TRBD1
CDR3aa: CSVRDSGYGYTF; CDR3nt: TGCAGCGTTAGGGACAGCGGTTATGGCTACACCTTC; j_gene: TRBJ1-2; v_gene: TRBV29-1; abundance: .; d_gene: TRBD1
CDR3aa: CASSWDRSYEQYF; CDR3nt: TGTGCCAGCAGTTGGGACAGATCCTACGAGCAGTACTTC; j_gene: TRBJ2-7; v_gene: TRBV5-6; abundance: .; d_gene: TRBD1
CDR3aa: CASSERGGTGELFF; CDR3nt: TGTGCCAGCAGTGAGCGGGGGGGCACCGGGGAGCTGTTTTTT; j_gene: TRBJ2-2; v_gene: TRBV6-4; abundance: few; d_gene: TRBD2
CDR3aa: CASSLAGVQANYGYTF; CDR3nt: TGTGCCAGCAGCTTAGCGGGGGTCCAGGCTAACTATGGCTACACCTTC; j_gene: TRBJ1-2; v_gene: TRBV11-2; abundance: medium-sized; d_gene: .
CDR3aa: CASSRRGMSGNTIYF; CDR3nt: TGTGCCAGCAGCCGGCGAGGGATGTCTGGAAACACCATATATTTT; j_gene: TRBJ1-3; v_gene: TRBV7-3; abundance: .; d_gene: .
CDR3aa: CASSSTYEQYF; CDR3nt: TGTGCCAGCAGTTCCACGTACGAGCAGTACTTC; j_gene: TRBJ2-7; v_gene: TRBV27; abundance: .; d_gene: .